These T cell receptor beta chains were read from a single sample in a study of shared clonotypes between healthy human individuals. Sequenced by immunoSEQ multiplex PCR; TCRdb stores in-frame clones only, minus some. The sample lists about 1 million clones, approximately 70% occurring once. Sequencing was performed on memory CD4+ T cells sorted from blood. These receptors all come from a man between 18 and 35 years old in good health. Both conserved end residues are part of each CDR3. A D gene is named only where the DNA matches it firmly. Only some rows state a clone size, as once, few, many or a class for expanded clones.

clone size	J gene	V gene	D gene	CDR3 length	CDR3 protein	CDR3 DNA
few	TRBJ1-5	TRBV5-1	-	12	CASSLEGQPQHF	TGCGCCAGCAGCTTGGAAGGTCAGCCCCAGCATTTT
-	TRBJ1-6	TRBV30	-	15	CALDVRRNLNSPLHF	TGTGCCCTGGATGTCAGGCGAAACCTAAATTCACCCCTCCACTTT
-	TRBJ2-7	TRBV6-1	-	17	CASSGEIRSVRVHEQYF	TGTGCCAGCAGTGGTGAGATACGGTCGGTACGGGTCCACGAGCAGTACTTC
-	TRBJ2-5	TRBV2	TRBD2	14	CASSQTSGVVTQYF	TGTGCCAGCAGCCAAACTAGCGGGGTTGTGACCCAGTACTTC
few	TRBJ1-2	TRBV29-1	-	14	CSVSFETSSRGYTF	TGCAGCGTTAGTTTTGAGACGTCGAGTCGAGGCTACACCTTC
-	TRBJ1-6	TRBV2	TRBD1	14	CASRTGEFNSPLHF	TGTGCCAGCAGGACAGGGGAATTTAATTCACCCCTCCACTTT
-	TRBJ1-5	TRBV12-5	-	16	CASGTASDPGNQPQHF	TGTGCTAGTGGAACAGCCTCCGACCCGGGAAATCAGCCCCAGCATTTT
-	TRBJ1-4	TRBV19	TRBD1	14	CASENRGTNEKLFF	TGTGCCAGCGAAAACAGGGGGACTAATGAAAAACTGTTTTTT
-	TRBJ2-5	TRBV30	-	13	CAWSVDGRGTQYF	TGTGCCTGGAGTGTAGATGGGCGGGGGACCCAGTACTTC
-	TRBJ1-3	TRBV27	TRBD1	14	CASSPGTGRNTIYF	TGTGCCAGCAGTCCCGGGACAGGGAGAAACACCATATATTTT
-	TRBJ2-7	TRBV11-2	TRBD1	14	CASSSGQWGYEQYF	TGTGCCAGCAGCTCGGGACAGTGGGGCTACGAGCAGTACTTC
-	TRBJ2-7	TRBV9	TRBD2	16	CASSAGLAGGLYEQYF	TGTGCCAGCAGCGCAGGACTAGCGGGGGGGTTGTACGAGCAGTACTTC
-	TRBJ1-2	TRBV19	-	14	CARTLGTANYGYTF	TGTGCCAGGACCTTGGGAACCGCTAACTATGGCTACACCTTC
-	TRBJ1-6	TRBV5-1	TRBD1	17	CASSLVGQGAGNSPLHF	TGCGCCAGCAGCTTGGTAGGACAGGGGGCAGGTAATTCACCCCTCCACTTT
once	TRBJ2-5	TRBV5-8	-	15	CASSPGGGSRETQYF	TGTGCCAGCAGCCCAGGGGGAGGATCCCGGGAGACCCAGTACTTC
few	TRBJ1-6	TRBV2	-	14	CASRQGVGNSPLHF	TGTGCCAGCCGGCAAGGGGTAGGTAATTCACCCCTCCACTTT
many	TRBJ1-5	TRBV6-1	TRBD1	19	CASSEALAGGLGSNQPQHF	TGTGCCAGCAGTGAAGCGCTGGCAGGGGGCTTGGGGAGCAATCAGCCCCAGCATTTT
few	TRBJ2-3	TRBV6-5	-	15	CASSYSGTSTDTQYF	TGTGCCAGCAGTTACTCCGGGACTAGCACAGATACGCAGTATTTT
-	TRBJ2-3	TRBV30	-	14	CAWSQGVLADTQYF	TGTGCCTGGAGTCAGGGCGTTCTCGCAGATACGCAGTATTTT
-	TRBJ1-1	TRBV30	-	12	CAWSRENTEAFF	TGTGCCTGGAGCCGGGAAAACACTGAAGCTTTCTTT
-	TRBJ2-7	TRBV30	-	13	CAWSSDGVYEQYF	TGTGCCTGGAGCTCGGACGGAGTTTACGAGCAGTACTTC
-	TRBJ2-3	TRBV13	TRBD1	16	CASSPSGTGKTDTQYF	TGTGCCAGCAGCCCAAGTGGGACAGGTAAAACAGATACGCAGTATTTT
-	TRBJ2-7	TRBV2	TRBD1	17	CASSGSGTGTGGIEQYF	TGTGCCAGCAGTGGGTCCGGTACCGGGACAGGGGGTATCGAGCAGTACTTC
-	TRBJ2-5	TRBV19	-	15	CASSILGLSLETQYF	TGTGCCAGTAGTATTCTCGGACTTAGCCTAGAGACCCAGTACTTC
-	TRBJ1-2	TRBV5-6	-	15	CASTFLQGQTYGYTF	TGTGCCAGCACCTTTCTGCAAGGACAGACCTATGGCTACACCTTC
-	TRBJ2-2	TRBV28	TRBD1	15	CASREQGALTGELFF	TGTGCCAGCAGGGAACAGGGGGCGCTTACCGGGGAGCTGTTTTTT
-	TRBJ1-5	TRBV7-2	-	17	CASSLLSWGQGLQPQHF	TGTGCCAGCAGCTTACTGTCGTGGGGACAAGGCTTACAGCCCCAGCATTTT
-	TRBJ1-4	TRBV4-2	TRBD1	17	CASSQESSGTGNEKLFF	TGTGCCAGCAGCCAAGAGTCGTCGGGGACAGGGAATGAAAAACTGTTTTTT
-	TRBJ1-1	TRBV5-6	-	16	CASSLDGGGANTEAFF	TGTGCCAGCAGCTTGGATGGAGGAGGAGCGAACACTGAAGCTTTCTTT
-	TRBJ2-3	TRBV11-3	-	15	CASSLGRGGTDTQYF	TGTGCCAGCAGCCTGGGTCGAGGGGGCACAGATACGCAGTATTTT
few	TRBJ1-6	TRBV2	-	13	CASRRDLNSPLHF	TGTGCCAGCAGGAGGGATCTGAATTCACCCCTCCACTTT
-	TRBJ1-3	TRBV29-1	-	18	CSALGGGGDRISGNTIYF	TGCAGCGCCTTGGGGGGTGGAGGGGACCGGATCTCTGGAAACACCATATATTTT
-	TRBJ2-1	TRBV7-2	-	12	CASSYSQGEQFF	TGTGCCAGCAGCTATAGTCAGGGTGAGCAGTTCTTC
-	TRBJ2-5	TRBV27	-	14	CASSLSFGGGTQYF	TGTGCCAGCAGTTTATCGTTCGGGGGCGGGACCCAGTACTTC
-	TRBJ1-3	TRBV30	-	15	CAWTPTHNSGNTIYF	TGTGCCTGGACCCCTACCCACAACTCTGGAAACACCATATATTTT
-	TRBJ2-7	TRBV2	-	12	CASKFLGNEQYF	TGTGCCAGCAAGTTCCTAGGAAACGAGCAGTACTTC
-	TRBJ1-6	TRBV6-1	-	13	CASSEAAISPLHF	TGTGCCAGCAGTGAAGCGGCCATTTCACCCCTCCACTTT
-	TRBJ2-1	TRBV30	-	12	CAWSVRGDEQFF	TGTGCCTGGAGTGTAAGGGGGGATGAGCAGTTCTTC
-	TRBJ1-2	TRBV30	-	14	CAWSDKQGLYGYTF	TGTGCCTGGAGTGACAAACAGGGCCTCTATGGCTACACCTTC
-	TRBJ2-2	TRBV7-2	TRBD1	15	CASSPTGGVTGELFF	TGTGCCAGCAGTCCCACAGGGGGCGTCACCGGGGAGCTGTTTTTT